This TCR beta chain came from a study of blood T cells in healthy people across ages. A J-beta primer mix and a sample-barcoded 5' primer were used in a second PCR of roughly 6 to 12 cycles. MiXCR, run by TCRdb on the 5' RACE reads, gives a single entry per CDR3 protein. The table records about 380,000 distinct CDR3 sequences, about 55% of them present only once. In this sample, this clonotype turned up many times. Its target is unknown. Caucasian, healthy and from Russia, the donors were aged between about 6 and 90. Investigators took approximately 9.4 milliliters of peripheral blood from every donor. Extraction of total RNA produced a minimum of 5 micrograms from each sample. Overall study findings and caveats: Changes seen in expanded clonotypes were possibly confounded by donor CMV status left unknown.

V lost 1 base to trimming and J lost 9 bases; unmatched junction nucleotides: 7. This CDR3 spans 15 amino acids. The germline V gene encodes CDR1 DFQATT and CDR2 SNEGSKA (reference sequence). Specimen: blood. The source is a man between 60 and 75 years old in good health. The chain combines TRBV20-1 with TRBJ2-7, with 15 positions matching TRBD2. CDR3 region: CSARGTSGRGDRQYF. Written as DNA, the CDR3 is TGCAGTGCTAGAGGGACTAGCGGGAGGGGGGATCGGCAGTACTTC.